The present T cell receptor beta chain was sequenced within a study of technical replicates of blood from a few donors. Assay used: immunoSEQ multiplex PCR; TCRdb lists only in-frame clones, some missing. The sample contains about 62,000 clones, about nine tenths of which appear only once. This CDR3 has 17 residues. Germline V CDR1 and CDR2: SSHAT, FNYEAQ (reference sequence). The trim removed 5 bases at V and 6 bases at J, leaving 13 bases unmatched. The sequence was collected from a human donor in good health. Some clones in this sample may be carry-over from other donors' samples. V gene TRBV7-7 combines with J gene TRBJ2-2; 9 nucleotides line up with TRBD1. The sample comprised PBMCs. CDR3 in DNA: TGTGCCAGCAGCCGTGGAACCGGGACAGGGATTTCCGGGGAGCTGTTTTTT. Translated: CASSRGTGTGISGELFF.